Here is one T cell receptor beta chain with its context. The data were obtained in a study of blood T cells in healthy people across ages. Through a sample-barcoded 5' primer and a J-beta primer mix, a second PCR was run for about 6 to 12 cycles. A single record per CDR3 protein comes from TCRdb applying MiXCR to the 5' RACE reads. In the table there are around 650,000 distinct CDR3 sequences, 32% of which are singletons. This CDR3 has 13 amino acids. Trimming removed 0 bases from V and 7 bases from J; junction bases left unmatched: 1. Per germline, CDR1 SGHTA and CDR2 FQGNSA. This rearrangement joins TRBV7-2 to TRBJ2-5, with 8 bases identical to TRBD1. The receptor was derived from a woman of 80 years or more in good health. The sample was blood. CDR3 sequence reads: CASSLAQGGTQYF. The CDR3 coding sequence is TGTGCCAGCAGCTTAGCACAGGGGGGGACCCAGTACTTC.